This T cell receptor (beta chain) emerged from a study of CD8 T cells in Susac syndrome. When the RNA was reverse transcribed, random hexamers were used with an input of roughly 0.5 to 1 ug. TCRdb fed the immunoSEQ multiplex PCR reads into MiXCR, producing one record per CDR3 protein. This sample has about 180,000 distinct CDR3 sequences, with roughly 95% found just once. Germline lookup yields CDR1 MDHEN and CDR2 SYDVKM. The V gene lost 3 bases and the J gene lost 6 bases, with 11 bases spanning the gap. The CDR3 extends over 14 amino acids. The multiple sclerosis control group comprised treatment-naive patients with stable or active relapsing-remitting disease.

The rearrangement joins TRBV28 to TRBJ2-2; no clear D gene. The source of this sequence is a human donor with multiple sclerosis. The specimen sequenced was CD8+ T cells from PBMCs. The CDR3 spells CASSLVSVAGELFF. Here the CDR3 DNA reads TGTGCCAGCAGTTTGGTTAGTGTTGCCGGGGAGCTGTTTTTT.